The 30 T cell receptor beta chains below all came from one sample that was sequenced in a study of T-cell reconstitution after alpha-beta-depleted transplantation in children. Unique molecular identifiers were incorporated into the prepared TCRbeta library. TCRdb fed the PCR reads into MiXCR, producing one record per CDR3 protein. This table has about 830,000 distinct CDR3 sequences, about 15% appearing once. Specimen: PBMCs, mostly from graft donor cells, collected 360 days after TCRalphabeta/CD19-depleted stem cell transplant. Source of these receptors: a male patient aged 10 to 17 who had a stem cell transplant for acute lymphoblastic leukemia, so the T cells may come from the graft donor.

A remark on this clonotype: The junction departs from the called germline gene at one end, perhaps through a read error. The rearrangement links TRBV5-1 to TRBJ2-7, with 13 bases fitting TRBD2. This CDR3 is built from 14 residues. CDR1 is SGHRS, CDR2 YFSETQ, per germline. CDR3 residues: CASRPGTSGAPSIF. The CDR3 DNA is TGCGCCAGCAGACCTGGGACTAGCGGGGCCCCTTCGATCTTC.

The sample holds a few counts of this clonotype. The chain uses TRBV4-2 and TRBJ2-1; D not certain. Germline V gene lookup returns CDR1 LGHNA and CDR2 YNFKEQ. The CDR3 is made up of 17 amino acids. V lost 0 bases and J lost 0, with 12 bases in between. The CDR3 bases are TGTGCCAGCAGCCAAGATACCCTTTTAAGCTCCTACAATGAGCAGTTCTTC. Translating it yields CASSQDTLLSSYNEQFF.

The chain uses TRBV5-1 and TRBJ1-4; no reliable D call. Germline V lookup: CDR1 SGHRS, CDR2 YFSETQ. V was trimmed by 0 bases and J by 8 bases, leaving 11 bases between them. This CDR3 spans 14 amino acids. The CDR3 DNA sequence: TGCGCCAGCAGCTTGGCCACAGAAGGAGAAAAACTGTTTTTT. Its translation: CASSLATEGEKLFF.

V is TRBV5-1 and J is TRBJ1-1; a possible D gene is TRBD1 (6 bases). Per germline, CDR1 SGHRS and CDR2 YFSETQ. There are 16 residues in the CDR3. The V end was cut by 5 bases, the J end by 0 bases, with 17 bases between. CDR3 nucleotide sequence: TGCGCCAGCAGAAGATGGGGAGGGGACATGAACACTGAAGCTTTCTTT. This translates into CASRRWGGDMNTEAFF.

The chain combines TRBV24-1 with TRBJ2-2, with D tentatively TRBD2 (5 bases). This CDR3 has 9 amino acids. Germline V CDR1 and CDR2: KGHDR, SFDVKD. V shed 9 bases and J shed 16 bases, with 11 bases lying between them. The CDR3 protein is CATPGSAFF. Written as DNA, the CDR3 is TGTGCCACCCCGGGGTCCGCGTTTTTT.

J is TRBJ2-3 and V is TRBV9, with TRBD1 identical over 7 bases. Germline V lookup: CDR1 SGDLS, CDR2 YYNGEE. This CDR3 has 16 amino acids. Losses at the gene ends were 0 bases for V and 6 bases for J; bases not matched to a gene: 10. Here the CDR3 DNA reads TGTGCCAGCAGCGTAGAAGAAGGGGACAGAGCCGATACGCAGTATTTT. Its protein is CASSVEEGDRADTQYF.

This clonotype appeared a few times. The V and J genes are TRBV20-1 and TRBJ2-7; D possibly corresponds to TRBD2 (6 bases). The CDR3 consists of 15 residues. The germline CDR1 and CDR2 sequences are DFQATT and SNEGSKA (reference sequence). V lost 3 bases to trimming and J lost 2 bases, with 17 bases between them. CDR3 amino acids: CSASPPERAPYEQYF. The CDR3 DNA reads as TGCAGTGCTAGCCCGCCCGAGCGGGCCCCCTACGAGCAGTACTTC.

This clonotype appeared a few times. CDR3 in amino acids: CASKWWRLAGGVHEQFF. The CDR3 nucleotides read TGTGCCAGCAAATGGTGGAGACTAGCGGGAGGGGTACATGAGCAGTTCTTC. V usage is TRBV7-9 and J usage is TRBJ2-1; 14 bases fit TRBD2. The V gene's germline CDR1 is SEHNR and CDR2 FQNEAQ (reference sequence). The CDR3 consists of 17 residues. V lost 7 bases, J lost 8 bases, and 13 bases stayed unmatched.

This clonotype occurred a few times. The chain joins TRBV7-9 to TRBJ2-7; TRBD1 matches at 10 bases. J gave up 4 bases and V 5 bases, and 8 bases lay outside the gene matches. The V gene's germline CDR1 is SEHNR and CDR2 FQNEAQ (reference sequence). The CDR3 contains 15 residues. In DNA form, the CDR3 reads TGTGCCAGCAGCCAACGGGACAGGGGACGTTACGAGCAGTACTTC. Protein: CASSQRDRGRYEQYF.

The chain carries TRBV5-1 and TRBJ1-4; TRBD1 matches at 7 bases. Per the germline V gene, CDR1 is SGHRS and CDR2 is YFSETQ. The V gene end was trimmed by 0 bases and the J gene end by 3 bases; junction bases not matched to a gene: 2. CDR3 length: 15 residues. CDR3 sequence reads: CASSLVGGPNEKLFF. CDR3 sequence (DNA): TGCGCCAGCAGCTTGGTAGGGGGCCCTAATGAAAAACTGTTTTTT.

V gene TRBV7-2 combines with J gene TRBJ2-7, with 10 bases lining up with TRBD2. V gave up 2 bases and J gave up 6 bases; unmatched junction bases: 10. CDR3 length: 16 amino acids. The germline gives CDR1 SGHTA, CDR2 FQGNSA. The CDR3: CASSLPKREGRLEQYF. The CDR3 nucleotides read TGTGCCAGCAGCTTACCCAAGCGGGAGGGCCGTCTCGAGCAGTACTTC.

Many counts were recorded for this clonotype. J is TRBJ2-3 and V is TRBV4-2; D gene uncertain. Germline V gene lookup returns CDR1 LGHNA and CDR2 YNFKEQ. The V end lost 3 bases, the J end lost 8 bases, and 15 bases lay between the germline ends. The CDR3 loop spans 14 amino acids. The CDR3 nucleotides are TGTGCCAGCAGCCAGTACGGGCGCAAGGGTACGCAGTATTTT. Amino acid sequence: CASSQYGRKGTQYF.

This clonotype was counted at least ten times. V is TRBV5-1 and J is TRBJ2-1; 7 nucleotides agree with TRBD1. The CDR3 runs 15 residues. Trimming cost V 1 base and J 5 bases; bases outside gene matches: 6. Germline CDR1 SGHRS, CDR2 YFSETQ. CDR3 sequence: CASSLPTGPHNEQFF. The CDR3 nucleotides read TGCGCCAGCAGCTTGCCGACAGGGCCCCACAATGAGCAGTTCTTC.

The chain is built from TRBV6-5 and TRBJ2-7, with 8 bases identical to TRBD2. This CDR3 comprises 14 residues. The J segment lost 6 bases and the V segment lost 0 bases, leaving 4 bases of the junction unmatched. CDR1 is MNHEY and CDR2 is SVGAGI in the germline V gene. The CDR3 reads CASSYSRGAGEQYF. CDR3 nucleotide sequence: TGTGCCAGCAGTTACTCGCGGGGGGCGGGCGAGCAGTACTTC.

This sequence joins TRBV30 and TRBJ2-7, with D uncertain. CDR3 size: 12 residues. Trimming took 4 bases from V and 5 from J, leaving 12 bases between them. Germline V CDR1 and CDR2: GTSNPN, SVGIG (reference sequence). The CDR3 DNA is TGTGCCTGGATACGAGAGTTCAACGAGCAGTACTTC. Residues: CAWIREFNEQYF.

The chain recombines TRBV10-1 with TRBJ2-1; perhaps TRBD2 as D (6 bases). This CDR3 is 13 amino acids long. Trimming took off 3 bases at V and 9 bases at J, with 12 bases between the two ends. Germline CDR1 and CDR2: WNHNN and SYGVQD (reference sequence). The CDR3 reads CASSDGGVGEQFF. In DNA, the CDR3 is TGCGCCAGCAGTGACGGCGGGGTCGGTGAGCAGTTCTTC.

This clonotype was recorded many times. J is TRBJ2-2 and V is TRBV5-1; maybe TRBD2 (6 bases). Germline values: CDR1 SGHRS, CDR2 YFSETQ. Trimming left V 0 bases short and J 5 bases short, with 20 bases between. The CDR3 runs 18 residues. The CDR3 is CASSLGIRDSTGTGELFF. The CDR3 bases are TGCGCCAGCAGCTTGGGGATAAGGGACTCGACGGGTACCGGGGAGCTGTTTTTT.

This clonotype was recorded a few times. This rearrangement joins TRBV5-1 to TRBJ1-1; 10 positions match TRBD1. V shed 5 bases and J 5 bases; nucleotides not matched to a gene: 9. Germline V gene data show CDR1 as SGHRS and CDR2 as YFSETQ. This CDR3 is 15 amino acids long. This CDR3 reads CASRPRQGAGTEAFF. DNA for the CDR3: TGCGCCAGCAGGCCTAGACAGGGGGCGGGAACTGAAGCTTTCTTT. The complete variable domain, with remaining parts taken from reference TRBV5-1 and TRBJ1-1, reads KAGVTQTPRYLIKTRGQQVTLSCSPISGHRSVSWYQQTPGQGLQFLFEYFSETQRNKGNFPGRFSGRQFSNSRSEMNVSTLELGDSALYLCASRPRQGAGTEAFFGQGTRLTVV.

As DNA, the CDR3 is TGTGCCAGCAGTTTGGCCGGGACAGGGGATTTGGGCTATGGCTACACCTTC. This codes for CASSLAGTGDLGYGYTF. The chain has TRBV27 and TRBJ1-2; 10 positions agree with TRBD1. The J segment lost 4 bases and the V segment lost 3 bases, leaving 11 bases of the junction unmatched. In germline, CDR1 is MNHEY, CDR2 SMNVEV (reference sequence). This CDR3 is built from 17 residues.

This clonotype was observed a handful of times. This chain connects TRBV10-3 to TRBJ1-1, with 12 bases aligning to TRBD1. Looked up from germline, CDR1 is ENHRY and CDR2 is SYGVKD. CDR3 length equals 16 residues. The V segment lost 6 bases and the J segment 5 bases; nucleotides outside the gene matches: 10. The CDR3 is CAIRSGTGGPRTEAFF. CDR3 DNA sequence: TGTGCCATCAGGTCCGGGACAGGGGGCCCAAGGACTGAAGCTTTCTTT.

This clonotype was seen a few times. This chain connects TRBV5-4 to TRBJ2-7; 9 bases match TRBD1. Losses at the gene ends were 2 bases for V and 1 base for J; bases not matched to a gene: 7. CDR3 length: 16 amino acids. Germline values: CDR1 SGHNT, CDR2 YYREEE (reference sequence). This CDR3 reads CASSFGDRAPSYEQYF. CDR3 coding DNA: TGTGCCAGCAGCTTCGGGGACAGGGCACCTTCCTACGAGCAGTACTTC. Combining the CDR3 with reference TRBV5-4 and TRBJ2-7 gives the whole variable domain ETGVTQSPTHLIKTRGQQVTLRCSSQSGHNTVSWYQQALGQGPQFIFQYYREEENGRGNFPPRFSGLQFPNYSSELNVNALELDDSALYLCASSFGDRAPSYEQYFGPGTRLTVT.

V and J are TRBV2 and TRBJ2-5; D is unclear. This CDR3 is 10 amino acids long. CDR1 and CDR2 from the germline V gene are SNHLY and FYNNEI. V lost 1 base and J 11 bases, leaving 5 bases between the germline ends. CDR3 nucleotides: TGTGCCAGCAGTGAAGGGGTTCAGTACTTC. Translating gives CASSEGVQYF.

The chain joins TRBV15 to TRBJ2-5; perhaps TRBD2 as D (5 bases). Germline V gene sequence: CDR1 LNHNV, CDR2 YYDKDF (reference sequence). The CDR3 is 15 residues long. Trimming stripped 0 bases from V and 0 bases from J, with 8 bases between. The CDR3 nucleotides read TGTGCCACCAGCAGAGATCCGGGGAACCAAGAGACCCAGTACTTC. Translation: CATSRDPGNQETQYF.

J is TRBJ2-7 and V is TRBV7-8; D is possibly TRBD1 or TRBD2 (5 bases each). V was cut by 6 bases and J by 2 bases, with 14 bases left in between. Germline V CDR1 and CDR2: SGHVS, FQNEAQ. CDR3 size: 14 residues. The CDR3 is CASRHSRGPYEQYF. The DNA of the CDR3 is TGTGCCAGCAGGCACTCAAGGGGACCCTACGAGCAGTACTTC.

The chain combines TRBV15 with TRBJ2-2; D uncertain. Germline CDR1 and CDR2: LNHNV and YYDKDF (reference sequence). The CDR3 totals 13 residues. V lost 3 bases to trimming and J lost 8 bases, with 10 bases between them. The CDR3 here is CATSRGVVGELFF. In nucleotides, the CDR3 is TGTGCCACCAGCAGGGGCGTAGTGGGGGAGCTGTTTTTT.

V is TRBV4-1 and J is TRBJ2-3; D remains unclear. With 8 bases removed from V and 1 base from J, the gap between germline ends came to 16 bases. Germline-derived CDR1 and CDR2 are MGHRA and YSYEKL. The CDR3 is 15 residues long. The CDR3 DNA follows: TGCGCCAGCCAGAGGCGAGCTCCCGGCACAGATACGCAGTATTTT. Its protein is CASQRRAPGTDTQYF.

This clonotype was counted many times. The chain uses TRBV27 and TRBJ2-7, with unresolved D. Per the germline V gene, CDR1 is MNHEY and CDR2 is SMNVEV (reference sequence). The CDR3 length is 15 residues. V lost 5 bases, J lost 6 bases, and 20 bases lay in between. The CDR3 protein is CASSTHSRFPLEQYF. CDR3 nucleotides: TGTGCCAGCAGTACCCATAGCCGCTTCCCTCTCGAGCAGTACTTC.

The J gene is TRBJ2-2, the V gene TRBV29-1; 8 nucleotides line up with TRBD2. In germline, CDR1 is SQVTM, CDR2 ANQGSEA. The ends lost 8 bases at V and 3 bases at J; junction bases unmatched: 14. The CDR3 length is 16 residues. The CDR3 coding sequence is TGCAGCTCGGGGGGCGGTAGCGGGACTGACACCGGGGAGCTGTTTTTT. Protein sequence: CSSGGGSGTDTGELFF.

This rearrangement joins TRBV4-1 to TRBJ2-5; no definite D call. The CDR3 has 18 residues. Trimming shortened V by 1 base and J by 2 bases, and 20 bases separated the two germline ends. Germline CDR1 is MGHRA and CDR2 is YSYEKL. CDR3 residues: CASSQVEYVPMGQETQYF. CDR3 DNA sequence: TGCGCCAGCAGCCAAGTGGAGTACGTGCCGATGGGGCAAGAGACCCAGTACTTC.

The V and J genes are TRBV4-1 and TRBJ2-1; maybe TRBD2 (5 bases). The CDR3 loop spans 18 amino acids. Per germline, CDR1 MGHRA and CDR2 YSYEKL. Trimming shortened V by 4 bases and J by 4 bases, and 23 bases separated the two germline ends. CDR3 amino acids: CASSRHRTGVHLYNEQFF. In DNA form, the CDR3 reads TGCGCCAGCAGCCGACACCGCACCGGGGTCCACCTTTACAATGAGCAGTTCTTC.